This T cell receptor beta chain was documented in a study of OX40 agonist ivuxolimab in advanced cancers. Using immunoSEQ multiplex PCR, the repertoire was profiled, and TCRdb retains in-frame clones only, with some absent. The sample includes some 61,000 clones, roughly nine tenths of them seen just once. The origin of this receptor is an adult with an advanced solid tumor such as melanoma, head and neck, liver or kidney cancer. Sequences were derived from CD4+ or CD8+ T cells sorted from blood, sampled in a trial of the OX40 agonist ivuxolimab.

The CDR3 loop is CASSGPFTDEQYF. In DNA form, the CDR3 reads TGTGCCAGCAGTGGGCCCTTTACGGACGAGCAGTACTTC. V is TRBV25-1 and J is TRBJ2-7; no firm D call. Trimming pared 4 bases from V and 5 bases from J, leaving 12 bases between. This CDR3 is 13 amino acids long. The germline gives CDR1 MGHDK, CDR2 SYGVNS.